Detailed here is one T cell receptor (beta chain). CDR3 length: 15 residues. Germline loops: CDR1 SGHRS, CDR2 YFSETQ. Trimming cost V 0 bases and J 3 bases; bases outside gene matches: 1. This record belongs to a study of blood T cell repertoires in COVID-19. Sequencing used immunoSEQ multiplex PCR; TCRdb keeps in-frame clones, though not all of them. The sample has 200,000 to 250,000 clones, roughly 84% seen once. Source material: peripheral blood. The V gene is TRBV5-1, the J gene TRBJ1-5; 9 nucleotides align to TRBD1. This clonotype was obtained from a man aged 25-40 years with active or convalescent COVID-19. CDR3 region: CASSLGQGDNQPQHF. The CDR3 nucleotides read TGCGCCAGCAGCTTGGGACAGGGGGACAATCAGCCCCAGCATTTT.